The 31 T cell receptor beta chains presented below share a single source sample, sequenced in a study of blood T cells in healthy people across ages. The authors ran a second PCR of 7 to 11 cycles using a sample-barcoded 5' primer and a J-beta primer mix. TCRdb ran MiXCR on the 5' RACE reads and lists one entry per CDR3 protein. The sample yields hundreds of thousands of distinct CDR3 sequences, 25% to 30% seen once. The sample was blood. These receptors originate from an elderly woman in good health.

Many counts were recorded for this clonotype. The CDR3 DNA follows: TGCGCCAGCAGCAGGGGAGGTCCTAGCAACGAGCAGTACTTC. This sequence encodes CASSRGGPSNEQYF. The chain couples TRBV5-1 to TRBJ2-7; perhaps TRBD2 as D (6 bases). Germline assignment: CDR1 SGHRS and CDR2 YFSETQ. CDR3 length equals 14 residues. The V end lost 4 bases, the J end lost 5 bases, and 16 bases lay between the germline ends.

The genes are TRBV11-2 and TRBJ1-1; D gene ambiguous. Per germline, CDR1 SGHAT and CDR2 FQNNGV. This CDR3 has 15 residues. Trimming took 3 bases from V and 4 from J, leaving 15 bases between them. CDR3 nucleotides: TGTGCCAGCAGCTTGGTGCCCTCCGGGTCCACTGAAGCTTTCTTT. Protein product: CASSLVPSGSTEAFF.

This clonotype was detected only a few times. The chain couples TRBV30 to TRBJ1-4; 9 nucleotides align to TRBD1. The CDR3 length is 14 residues. The V segment lost 0 bases and the J segment 8 bases; nucleotides outside the gene matches: 4. In germline, CDR1 is GTSNPN, CDR2 SVGIG (reference sequence). This CDR3 reads CAWSVQGAREKLFF. The CDR3 bases are TGTGCCTGGAGTGTACAGGGGGCGCGAGAAAAACTGTTTTTT.

This clonotype was seen many times. The rearrangement links TRBV4-3 to TRBJ1-4; D is unclear. Germline lookup yields CDR1 LGHNA and CDR2 YSLEER. Trimming pared 2 bases from V and 8 bases from J, leaving 12 bases between. This CDR3 is built from 14 residues. The CDR3 loop reads CASSQYTDDEKLFF. The CDR3 coding sequence is TGCGCCAGCAGCCAATACACCGATGACGAAAAACTGTTTTTT.

Turning to this clonotype: This may be a read error: a much more frequent sequence differs by one nucleotide. The chain carries TRBV18 and TRBJ2-5; D remains ambiguous. Near its end, the DNA agrees better with TRBJ2-1, so the J call may be wrong. The CDR3 runs 13 residues. The germline CDR1 and CDR2 sequences are KGHSH and LQKENI. CDR3 bases: TGTGCCAGCTCACGGACGGATCAAGAGACCCAGTTCTTC. This translates into CASSRTDQETQFF.

This clonotype was detected a few times. The gene calls are TRBV21-1 and TRBJ2-3; the table's D call TRBD1 went unverified against the DNA. TRBV21-1 is marked as a pseudogene. The CDR3 is 18 residues long. The CDR3 loop reads CASSASTEGGDCTDTQYF. CDR3 sequence (DNA): TGTGCCAGCAGCGCCTCTACAGAGGGGGGGGACTGCACAGATACGCAGTATTTT.

This clonotype was seen many times. The chain combines TRBV3-1 with TRBJ2-7; D is uncertain. The V end was cut by 1 base, the J end by 0 bases, with 10 bases between. From germline, CDR1 is LGHDT and CDR2 YNNKEL (reference sequence). This CDR3 is 15 amino acids long. CDR3: CASSQGIQSSYEQYF. CDR3 coding DNA: TGTGCCAGCAGCCAAGGAATCCAAAGCTCCTACGAGCAGTACTTC.

This clonotype was counted ten times or more. J is TRBJ1-5 and V is TRBV10-3; D is perhaps TRBD1 (6 bases). Germline V gene sequence: CDR1 ENHRY, CDR2 SYGVKD. CDR3 size: 15 residues. Trimming shortened V by 0 bases and J by 6 bases, and 12 bases separated the two germline ends. CDR3 sequence reads: CAISESNREGQPQHF. The CDR3, as DNA: TGTGCCATCAGTGAGTCAAACAGGGAGGGTCAGCCCCAGCATTTT.

V is TRBV20-1 and J is TRBJ2-4; 8 nucleotides match TRBD2. CDR1 and CDR2 from the germline V gene are DFQATT and SNEGSKA (reference sequence). The CDR3 extends over 14 amino acids. V was pared by 0 bases and J by 13 bases, with 11 bases of the junction left unmatched. This CDR3 reads CSARDPGGLDEQYF. The CDR3 coding sequence is TGCAGTGCTAGAGATCCGGGAGGGCTCGACGAACAGTACTTC.

J is TRBJ2-4 and V is TRBV6-5; tentatively, D is TRBD1 (6 bases). Between the trimmed V and J ends, which lost 6 bases and 13 bases, there was a span of 25 bases. The CDR3 spans 15 residues. The germline CDR1 and CDR2 sequences are MNHEY and SVGAGI. CDR3 loop: CASRGHPLNYNEQYF. The CDR3 nucleotides are TGTGCCAGCAGGGGACATCCCTTGAACTACAATGAGCAGTACTTC.

The V gene is TRBV11-2, the J gene TRBJ1-1, with TRBD1 as a possible D gene (5 bases). CDR3 length: 13 residues. Germline V lookup: CDR1 SGHAT, CDR2 FQNNGV. The germline V and J ends were trimmed by 5 bases and 4 bases, with 11 bases remaining between them. For the CDR3, the DNA is TGTGCCAGCAGCCCGGGGACGACCACTGAAGCTTTCTTT. Residues: CASSPGTTTEAFF.

This clonotype showed up just a few times. This chain uses TRBV6-6 with TRBJ2-2; TRBD2 agrees at 7 bases. Germline V gene sequence: CDR1 MNHNY, CDR2 SVGAGI (reference sequence). The V and J ends lost 6 bases and 1 base, in that order; junction bases with no gene match: 8. The CDR3 runs to 16 residues. CDR3 bases: TGTGCCAGCAGCCCTGGACTAGTATTGAACACCGGGGAGCTGTTTTTT. This encodes CASSPGLVLNTGELFF.

This clonotype was found a few times. The genes are TRBV11-2 and TRBJ1-1; D not certain. Germline loops: CDR1 SGHAT, CDR2 FQNNGV. The CDR3 totals 13 residues. V was pared by 5 bases and J by 1 base, with 8 bases between. The CDR3 protein is CASSTTTNTEAFF. CDR3 bases: TGTGCCAGCAGCACAACAACGAACACTGAAGCTTTCTTT.

V gene TRBV7-2 combines with J gene TRBJ2-7; the match to TRBD2 covers 10 bases. CDR1 SGHTA and CDR2 FQGNSA come from the germline V gene. With 1 base clipped from V and 2 bases from J, the junction kept 5 bases outside the gene matches. The CDR3 has 16 residues. The CDR3 spells CASSLEGTSGTYEQYF. CDR3 DNA: TGTGCCAGCAGCTTAGAGGGAACTAGCGGGACCTACGAGCAGTACTTC.

The genes are TRBV7-2 and TRBJ1-1; weak D call: TRBD1 (5 bases). V was trimmed by 1 base and J by 0 bases, leaving 9 bases between them. CDR3 length: 15 amino acids. Germline V CDR1 and CDR2: SGHTA, FQGNSA. CDR3 DNA: TGTGCCAGCAGCTTAGTCGAGGGGATGAACACTGAAGCTTTCTTT. This gives the protein CASSLVEGMNTEAFF.

The chain couples TRBV6-2 or TRBV6-3 to TRBJ1-1; D is uncertain. CDR3 size: 11 residues. Per germline, CDR1 MNHEY and CDR2 SVGEGT. The V end was cut by 3 bases, the J end by 11 bases, with 10 bases between. The CDR3: CASSYLGSAFF. The CDR3 nucleotides are TGTGCCAGCAGTTATCTTGGTTCTGCTTTCTTT.

This clonotype appeared a few times. A much larger clone lies one base from this, so it may be a read error. The chain carries TRBV14 and TRBJ2-1; the D gene is possibly TRBD2 (5 bases). Deletions cut 1 base from V and 4 bases from J, with 11 bases between. CDR1 is SGHDN and CDR2 is FVKESK in the germline V gene. The CDR3 consists of 15 residues. CDR3: CASSQAGIRYNEQFF. The CDR3 bases are TGTGCCAGCAGCCAAGCGGGGATTCGGTACAATGAGCAGTTCTTC.

CDR3 nucleotide sequence: TGTGCCAGCAGCTCAAGACAGAGTTCTCAGCCCCAGCATTTT. Its protein is CASSSRQSSQPQHF. The chain couples TRBV7-2 to TRBJ1-5; tentative D call: TRBD1 (5 bases). V lost 4 bases and J lost 6, with 13 bases in between. This CDR3 comprises 14 residues. The germline gives CDR1 SGHTA, CDR2 FQGNSA.

This clonotype was recorded at least ten times. The rearrangement uses TRBV15 and TRBJ2-3, with 14 nucleotides matching TRBD2. Losses at the gene ends were 4 bases for V and 4 bases for J; bases not matched to a gene: 4. CDR3 length: 16 amino acids. Germline assignment: CDR1 LNHNV and CDR2 YYDKDF (reference sequence). CDR3 protein: CATSTWTSGGSDTQYF. CDR3 bases: TGTGCCACCAGCACATGGACTAGCGGGGGGTCAGATACGCAGTATTTT.

This clonotype came up many times. V and J are TRBV7-9 and TRBJ2-7; D possibly corresponds to TRBD1 (6 bases). The V gene lost 4 bases and the J gene lost 3 bases, with 19 bases spanning the gap. The CDR3 runs to 16 residues. The germline gives CDR1 SEHNR, CDR2 FQNEAQ (reference sequence). The chain's CDR3 is CASSSTRTASYYEQYF. The DNA of the CDR3 is TGTGCCAGCAGCTCCACCCGGACAGCAAGTTACTACGAGCAGTACTTC.

Points on this clonotype: A much larger clone is a single base away; this may be a read error. The V gene is TRBV7-9, the J gene TRBJ2-7, with D possibly being TRBD1 (6 bases). The length of the CDR3 is 15 residues. Germline V gene lookup returns CDR1 SEHNR and CDR2 FQNEAQ (reference sequence). The CDR3 here is CASSSAVQGYYELYF. DNA of the CDR3: TGTGCCAGCAGCTCCGCAGTGCAGGGGTACTACGAGCTGTACTTC.

This clonotype was picked up many times. The V call is TRBV6-5, the J call TRBJ1-2, with a tentative D call TRBD1 (5 bases). This CDR3 has 15 residues. V lost 2 bases and J lost 4, with 14 bases in between. Germline CDR1 and CDR2: MNHEY and SVGAGI. CDR3 region: CASSYDQLRGYGYTF. In nucleotides, the CDR3 is TGTGCCAGCAGTTACGACCAACTAAGGGGCTATGGCTACACCTTC.

This clonotype has ten or more counts. The chain couples TRBV4-2 to TRBJ1-5; 7 nucleotides line up with TRBD1. The CDR3 loop spans 17 amino acids. Losses at the gene ends were 5 bases for V and 0 bases for J; bases not matched to a gene: 10. In germline, CDR1 is LGHNA, CDR2 YNFKEQ. The CDR3 DNA follows: TGTGCCAGCAGCAAACTGACAGGGACCGATAGCAATCAGCCCCAGCATTTT. Its protein is CASSKLTGTDSNQPQHF.

The table lists this clonotype with many counts. Being one base from a much bigger clone, this may be a read error. The chain couples TRBV12-3 or TRBV12-4 to TRBJ2-5; 7 bases are a match to TRBD2. The CDR3 is 16 amino acids. V lost 3 bases to trimming and J lost 2 bases; unmatched junction nucleotides: 9. Here the CDR3 DNA reads TGTGCCAGCAGTTTCGGACGAGCGGGGATTCAAGAGACCCAGTACTTC. Translated: CASSFGRAGIQETQYF.

Remarks on this clonotype: Possible read error: a much larger clone is one base away. The chain couples TRBV6-2 or TRBV6-3 to TRBJ2-3; D tentatively fits TRBD1 or TRBD2 (5 bases each). CDR1 is MNHEY, CDR2 SVGEGT, per germline. CDR3 length: 14 amino acids. The CDR3 protein is CTSRGLGVPDTQYF. CDR3 in DNA: TGTACCAGCAGAGGACTGGGGGTCCCAGATACGCAGTATTTT.

Note on this clonotype: It is likely a read error: a sequence one base away is far more abundant. This sequence joins TRBV7-2 and TRBJ2-1, with unresolved D. Germline assignment: CDR1 SGHTA and CDR2 FQGNSA. The CDR3 spans 11 residues. For the CDR3, the DNA is TGTGCCAGCAGCCAGCTGGATGAGCAGTCCTTC. It yields the protein CASSQLDEQSF. Combining the CDR3 with reference TRBV7-2 and TRBJ2-1 gives the whole variable domain GAGVSQSPSNKVTEKGKDVELRCDPISGHTALYWYRQSLGQGLEFLIYFQGNSAPDKSGLPSDRFSAERTGGSVSTLTIQRTQQEDSAVYLCASSQLDEQSFGPGTRLTVL.

To note about this clonotype: A much larger clone differs from this one at a single base, so this may be a read error. The chain has TRBV27 and TRBJ1-2; 7 bases map to TRBD1. The CDR3 contains 14 residues. Germline lookup yields CDR1 MNHEY and CDR2 SMNVEV (reference sequence). CDR3 in amino acids: CASSHRGDVRGCTF. CDR3 sequence (DNA): TGTGCCAGCAGTCACAGGGGTGACGTCCGGGGCTGCACCTTC.

There are a few counts of this clonotype. A much more abundant neighbour one base away suggests this may be a read error. This sequence joins TRBV20-1 and TRBJ2-4; D is unclear. CDR3 length: 15 residues. Germline CDR1 and CDR2: DFQATT and SNEGSKA (reference sequence). In DNA form, the CDR3 reads TGCAGTGCTCCAACGACCAGGAGCATTATTGGCATTCGGTACTTC. This gives the protein CSAPTTRSIIGIRYF.

This clonotype was picked up many times. The chain joins TRBV20-1 to TRBJ2-3, with no clear D. Germline V gene lookup returns CDR1 DFQATT and CDR2 SNEGSKA (reference sequence). The CDR3 runs to 11 residues. V lost 2 bases and J 5 bases, leaving 5 bases between the germline ends. The DNA for the CDR3 is TGCAGTGCTAGAAGGGTAGATACGCAGTATTTT. Its protein product is CSARRVDTQYF.

The CDR3, as DNA: TGTGCCAGTAGTATAGCGGCTCGGAATGAAAAACTGTTTTTT. This sequence encodes CASSIAARNEKLFF. The chain employs TRBV19 and TRBJ1-4, with D unclear. The CDR3 totals 14 residues. V was clipped by 1 base and J by 5 bases, with 8 bases between them. CDR1 is LNHDA, CDR2 SQIVND, per germline (reference sequence).

The chain uses TRBV7-2 and TRBJ2-2; 9 bases agree with TRBD2. Germline CDR1 reads SGHTA; CDR2 reads FQGNSA. The CDR3 sequence is 16 residues long. V gave up 4 bases and J gave up 6 bases; unmatched junction bases: 9. CDR3 sequence: CASSSRAGGVAGELFF. CDR3 DNA: TGTGCCAGCAGCTCACGAGCGGGGGGCGTCGCCGGGGAGCTGTTTTTT.